The 13 T cell receptor beta chains in this list originate from one sample, sequenced in a study of T cells after yellow fever vaccination. TCRdb reanalysed the 5' RACE reads using MiXCR and keeps one entry per CDR3 protein. Of 300,000 to 450,000 distinct CDR3 sequences listed, less than 9.5% were seen once; the top ten hold approximately 15%. This specimen consisted of PBMCs, obtained roughly seven weeks after the first yellow fever vaccination. Receptors were obtained from a man between 18 and 35 years old who received the YFV17D yellow fever vaccine.

This chain joins TRBV7-2 and TRBJ1-4; D gene uncertain. The CDR3 length is 14 residues. Trimming took 4 bases from V and 3 from J, leaving 9 bases between them. CDR1 and CDR2 from the germline V gene are SGHTA and FQGNSA. The CDR3 DNA follows: TGTGCCAGCAGCTGGTCAGCGTCTAATGAAAAACTGTTTTTT. Protein: CASSWSASNEKLFF.

The table lists this clonotype with many counts. This chain uses TRBV5-1 with TRBJ2-3; TRBD2 matches 13 bases. V shed 3 bases, J shed 5 bases, and the junction held 3 bases outside the gene matches. The CDR3 is 15 amino acids. CDR1 is SGHRS and CDR2 is YFSETQ in the germline V gene. The CDR3 region has the DNA TGCGCCAGCAGCTCCGGACTAGCGGGGGTAGATACGCAGTATTTT. Protein product: CASSSGLAGVDTQYF. Full variable domain (outside the CDR3, taken from reference TRBV5-1 and TRBJ2-3): KAGVTQTPRYLIKTRGQQVTLSCSPISGHRSVSWYQQTPGQGLQFLFEYFSETQRNKGNFPGRFSGRQFSNSRSEMNVSTLELGDSALYLCASSSGLAGVDTQYFGPGTRLTVL.

This clonotype came up many times. The J gene is TRBJ1-2, the V gene TRBV14; D not certain. Germline CDR1 and CDR2: SGHDN and FVKESK. CDR3 length: 15 residues. Trimming took off 0 bases at V and 2 bases at J, with 10 bases between the two ends. In DNA, the CDR3 is TGTGCCAGCAGCCAAGATCAGGAGTGGAACTATGGCTACACCTTC. Protein product: CASSQDQEWNYGYTF.

This clonotype was found a few times. This chain joins TRBV9 and TRBJ2-2; possible D gene TRBD2, 7 bases. CDR3 size: 16 residues. The ends were cut back, 0 bases at V and 3 bases at J, with 12 bases in the middle. Per the germline V gene, CDR1 is SGDLS and CDR2 is YYNGEE. DNA of the CDR3: TGTGCCAGCAGCGTAGTGGGGGGGCGGGACACCGGGGAGCTGTTTTTT. Protein product: CASSVVGGRDTGELFF.

CDR3 DNA sequence: TGTGCCAGCAGTTTCGACAGGCGGGGTACTGAAGCTTTCTTT. Protein product: CASSFDRRGTEAFF. The rearrangement joins TRBV6-2 or TRBV6-3 to TRBJ1-1; TRBD1 is a possible D gene (6 bases). Trimming shortened V by 4 bases and J by 5 bases, and 14 bases separated the two germline ends. The CDR3 is 14 amino acids. The germline V gene has CDR1 MNHEY and CDR2 SVGEGT.

The chain combines TRBV20-1 with TRBJ1-1, with 11 bases fitting TRBD1. The germline V gene has CDR1 DFQATT and CDR2 SNEGSKA (reference sequence). The CDR3 is 14 residues long. DNA for the CDR3: TGCAGGGCCGGGACAGGGGGGATGGGGACTGAAGCTTTCTTT. Translating it yields CRAGTGGMGTEAFF.

This clonotype was found many times. This rearrangement joins TRBV6-5 to TRBJ2-1, with 11 bases lining up with TRBD2. The germline CDR1 and CDR2 sequences are MNHEY and SVGAGI. This CDR3 region has 19 residues. V dropped 0 bases and J dropped 8; count of bases not matched to a gene: 15. CDR3 sequence (DNA): TGTGCCAGCAGTTACTCCCCGCGACTTAGCGGGGGGGCCGCGGATGAGCAGTTCTTC. It specifies CASSYSPRLSGGAADEQFF.

The chain links TRBV6-6 to TRBJ2-7; the D is unclear. The CDR3 totals 13 residues. Germline values: CDR1 MNHNY, CDR2 SVGAGI (reference sequence). V was cut by 0 bases and J by 3 bases, with 6 bases left in between. This chain's CDR3 is CASSYSRIYEQYV. CDR3 in DNA: TGTGCCAGCAGTTACTCGAGGATCTACGAGCAGTACGTC.

The table lists this clonotype with a few counts. The gene calls are TRBV18 and TRBJ1-5, with D maybe TRBD1 (6 bases). Trimming cost V 6 bases and J 7 bases, with 13 bases left between them. Germline V gene lookup returns CDR1 KGHSH and CDR2 LQKENI. The CDR3 is made up of 13 amino acids. CDR3 amino acids: CASSGGARQPQHF. As DNA, the CDR3 is TGTGCCAGCTCCGGGGGGGCGAGGCAGCCCCAGCATTTT.

This clonotype was observed a handful of times. The rearrangement links TRBV12-3 or TRBV12-4 to TRBJ1-1, with D possibly matching TRBD1 (5 bases). This CDR3 has 13 residues. Deletions cut 3 bases from V and 6 bases from J, with 11 bases between. The CDR3: CASSFGANAEAFF. CDR3 sequence (DNA): TGTGCCAGCAGTTTTGGGGCCAACGCTGAAGCTTTCTTT.

This clonotype was seen many times. The J gene is TRBJ2-7, the V gene TRBV7-2; no definite D call. Trimming left V 3 bases short and J 1 base short, with 7 bases between. CDR1 is SGHTA, CDR2 FQGNSA, per germline. The CDR3 is 13 residues long. The CDR3 loop reads CASSFTSSYEQYV. In nucleotides, the CDR3 is TGTGCCAGCAGCTTTACCTCATCCTACGAGCAGTACGTC.

Only a few counts were recorded for this clonotype. The J gene is TRBJ2-1, the V gene TRBV4-2; 7 bases match TRBD2. J lost 2 bases, V lost 0 bases, and 16 bases had no gene match. The CDR3 has 20 residues. Germline-derived CDR1 and CDR2 are LGHNA and YNFKEQ. CDR3 bases: TGTGCCAGCAGCCAAGAGAGACCCCTGACTGGGCTAGCGGCCTACAATGAGCAGTTCTTC. The encoded protein is CASSQERPLTGLAAYNEQFF.

As to this clonotype: One end of the junction varies from germline; a read error may be responsible. This rearrangement joins TRBV6-5 to TRBJ1-6; D uncertain. The germline gives CDR1 MNHEY, CDR2 SVGAGI. The CDR3 spans 14 residues. This CDR3 is CASSYVGKRSSLHF. For the CDR3, the DNA is TGTGCCAGCAGTTACGTAGGGAAGCGTTCATCCCTCCACTTT.